This entry concerns a single T cell receptor beta chain. The length of the CDR3 is 16 residues. Germline values: CDR1 SGHNT, CDR2 YYREEE (reference sequence). The V end was cut by 4 bases, the J end by 6 bases, with 19 bases between. This record belongs to a study of T cell changes during pregnancy in multiple sclerosis. Measured with immunoSEQ multiplex PCR; TCRdb has only the in-frame clones, and not every one. The table has about 100,000 clones, about 91% seen once. The sequence was obtained from a female donor with multiple sclerosis, enrolled in a pregnancy study. The rearrangement joins TRBV5-4 to TRBJ2-2, with D possibly TRBD2 on 5 matching bases. Specimen: peripheral blood, collected in the second trimester of pregnancy. The CDR3 coding sequence is TGTGCCAGCAGCGTTGTGGGAGTCGGGTCCGCCGGGGAGCTGTTTTTT. Its translation: CASSVVGVGSAGELFF.